This T cell receptor (beta chain) stems from a study of T cell repertoires in cytomegalovirus infection. The overall study: Indications of both CMV infection and matching HLA type were provided by public TCR beta signatures. Overall study results and limits: Dominant in the ex vivo response were TCR beta clonotypes restricted by HLA-C and specific for CMV. Using cumulative public TCR beta family frequency, the authors identified those who carried CMV together with the relevant HLA.

Many counts were recorded for this clonotype. Its antigen is not identified. The length of the CDR3 is 13 residues. Germline V gives CDR1 SGHVS, CDR2 FNYEAQ. V shed 1 base and J shed 7 bases, with 8 bases lying between them. TCRdb reprocessed the reads via MiXCR and lists one record per CDR3 protein. The table has fewer than 350,000 distinct CDR3 sequences, around 9.5% seen once; the top ten hold over 3.5%. This TCR came from a human donor in good health (CMV status not recorded). Some clones in this sample may be carry-over from other donors' samples. The V and J genes are TRBV7-6 and TRBJ1-5, with unresolved D. The sequenced sample was PBMCs. CDR3: CASSLEVSQPQHF. The CDR3 DNA reads TGTGCCAGCAGCTTAGAGGTTAGCCAGCCCCAGCATTTT.